These T cell receptor beta chains were read from a single sample in a study of blood T cell repertoires in COVID-19. The assay was immunoSEQ multiplex PCR, and TCRdb's table has in-frame clones only and misses some. The data hold approximately 200,000 clones, with over 75% observed a single time. The sequencing sample was made of PBMCs or T cells enriched from blood (not recorded which). These receptors came from a man aged 40-50 years who had recovered from COVID-19. The CDR3 runs from the conserved cysteine through the conserved F or W. The order of the fields is V gene, D gene, J gene, clone size, CDR3 protein, CDR3 DNA. A D gene is named only where the DNA matches it firmly. Some rows mark clone size as missing; the rest say once, few, many or name a class of expanded clone.

TRBV21-1	.	TRBJ2-3	.	CASSRLAGTDTQYF	TGTGCCAGCAGCAGACTAGCGGGCACAGATACGCAGTATTTT
TRBV6-6	.	TRBJ1-1	.	CASSYLGGLNTEAFF	TGTGCCAGCAGTTACTTGGGGGGTTTGAACACTGAAGCTTTCTTT
TRBV30	TRBD1	TRBJ1-2	.	CAWSAGTGEGYTF	TGTGCCTGGAGTGCCGGGACAGGGGAAGGCTACACCTTC
TRBV30	.	TRBJ1-5	.	CAWSARGSQPQHF	TGTGCCTGGAGTGCAAGGGGTTCGCAGCCCCAGCATTTT
TRBV3-1/TRBV3-2	TRBD1	TRBJ1-5	.	CASSPRDRGGQPQHF	TGTGCCAGCAGCCCCCGGGACAGGGGTGGCCAGCCCCAGCATTTT
TRBV7-9	TRBD2	TRBJ2-7	.	CASSSLAGGFEQYF	TGTGCCAGCAGCTCACTAGCGGGCGGATTCGAGCAGTACTTC
TRBV5-1	.	TRBJ2-7	few	CASSLEGQFHHEQYF	TGCGCCAGCAGCTTGGAAGGACAGTTTCACCACGAGCAGTACTTC
TRBV24-1	TRBD2	TRBJ2-1	.	CATSDSSSGGLSNEQFF	TGTGCCACCAGTGATTCTAGTAGCGGGGGACTTAGCAATGAGCAGTTCTTC
TRBV18	.	TRBJ2-1	.	CASSPFASEQFF	TGTGCCAGCTCACCCTTTGCTAGTGAGCAGTTCTTC
TRBV19	.	TRBJ1-5	.	CASSTPPGDSNQPQHF	TGTGCCAGTAGTACACCACCAGGGGATAGCAATCAGCCCCAGCATTTT
TRBV12-3/TRBV12-4	.	TRBJ1-2	once	CASGRGYGYTF	TGTGCCAGCGGGAGGGGCTATGGCTACACCTTC
TRBV30	.	TRBJ1-5	.	CAWSVWGGGNQPQHF	TGTGCCTGGAGTGTATGGGGAGGGGGCAATCAGCCCCAGCATTTT
TRBV9	TRBD1	TRBJ1-1	many	CASSPELLGTAARHRNTEAFF	TGTGCCAGCAGCCCTGAACTCCTTGGGACAGCGGCCCGGCACCGGAACACTGAAGCTTTCTTT
TRBV6-5	TRBD1	TRBJ1-2	.	CASSKRQGYYGYTF	TGTGCCAGCAGCAAGAGACAGGGATACTATGGCTACACCTTC
TRBV24-1	TRBD1	TRBJ1-1	.	CATSPGQGEGTEAFF	TGTGCCACCTCTCCGGGACAGGGGGAGGGCACTGAAGCTTTCTTT
TRBV6-1	.	TRBJ1-1	once	CASSEPGLYTEAFF	TGTGCCAGCAGTGAACCTGGACTATACACTGAAGCTTTCTTT
TRBV18	TRBD1	TRBJ1-1	.	CASSEGTGWMNTEAFF	TGTGCCAGCTCGGAGGGGACAGGTTGGATGAACACTGAAGCTTTCTTT
TRBV19	TRBD1	TRBJ1-2	many	CASRDRRGYYGYTF	TGTGCCAGCAGGGACAGGAGGGGATACTATGGCTACACCTTC
TRBV19	TRBD1	TRBJ1-5	.	CASSDLGTGDQPQHF	TGTGCCAGTAGTGATCTGGGGACAGGGGATCAGCCCCAGCATTTT
TRBV9	TRBD1	TRBJ1-1	.	CASSLGQSNTEAFF	TGTGCCAGCAGCCTGGGACAGTCGAACACTGAAGCTTTCTTT
TRBV5-1	.	TRBJ1-1	.	CASSLAGQTTEAFF	TGCGCCAGCAGCTTGGCCGGACAGACGACTGAAGCTTTCTTT
TRBV4-1	.	TRBJ1-2	.	CASSQDVSQAKLNYGYTF	TGCGCCAGCAGCCAAGATGTTTCCCAGGCGAAGTTAAACTATGGCTACACCTTC
TRBV11-3	TRBD1	TRBJ2-1	.	CASSPRTGFNEQFF	TGTGCCAGCAGCCCTCGGACAGGGTTCAATGAGCAGTTCTTC
TRBV5-4	.	TRBJ2-4	few	CASSLQGGMAKNIQYF	TGTGCCAGCAGCTTACAAGGCGGGATGGCCAAAAACATTCAGTACTTC
TRBV5-4	TRBD2	TRBJ2-1	.	CASSWYGRGSYNEQFF	TGTGCCAGCAGCTGGTACGGGAGGGGTTCCTACAATGAGCAGTTCTTC
TRBV7-6	.	TRBJ2-5	.	CASSLAISLETQYF	TGTGCCAGCAGCTTAGCGATTAGCCTTGAGACCCAGTACTTC
TRBV19	.	TRBJ1-5	.	CASTLTGFDQPQHF	TGTGCCAGTACCCTAACCGGGTTTGATCAGCCCCAGCATTTT
TRBV5-1	TRBD1	TRBJ2-1	.	CASSRTGTGIGNEQFF	TGCGCCAGCAGCCGAACCGGGACAGGGATTGGCAATGAGCAGTTCTTC
TRBV11-2	TRBD1	TRBJ2-3	.	CASSSRDRQITDTQYF	TGTGCCAGCAGCTCCCGGGACAGACAGATCACAGATACGCAGTATTTT
TRBV7-9	.	TRBJ1-1	few	CASSLGRGSTEAFF	TGTGCCAGCAGCTTAGGTAGAGGGAGCACTGAAGCTTTCTTT
TRBV28	TRBD1	TRBJ1-1	many	CASRPRATGRGNTEAFF	TGTGCCAGCAGGCCCCGGGCGACAGGGAGAGGGAACACTGAAGCTTTCTTT
TRBV28	TRBD1	TRBJ1-6	few	CASSPEGTALGSPLHF	TGTGCCAGCAGTCCCGAAGGGACAGCCCTCGGTTCACCCCTCCACTTT
TRBV6-1	TRBD2	TRBJ2-3	.	CASSEGGTRVYTDTQYF	TGTGCCAGCAGTGAAGGTGGGACTAGGGTTTACACAGATACGCAGTATTTT
TRBV2	.	TRBJ2-7	.	CASSEQAYEQYF	TGTGCCAGCAGTGAACAGGCTTACGAGCAGTACTTC
TRBV5-1	TRBD1	TRBJ1-1	few	CASSLGTGGITEAFF	TGCGCCAGCAGCTTGGGGACAGGGGGAATCACTGAAGCTTTCTTT
TRBV24-1	TRBD1	TRBJ1-2	.	CATSQGARARGVYGYTF	TGTGCCACCAGTCAGGGGGCCCGAGCCCGAGGGGTCTATGGCTACACCTTC
TRBV7-9	.	TRBJ2-1	.	CASSLLGGTPYNEQFF	TGTGCCAGCAGCTTACTAGGCGGGACCCCCTACAATGAGCAGTTCTTC
TRBV5-6	.	TRBJ1-1	.	CASSPNPSATEAFF	TGTGCCAGCAGCCCGAACCCTAGTGCCACTGAAGCTTTCTTT
TRBV9	TRBD1	TRBJ1-2	few	CASSGTGGFDGYTF	TGTGCCAGCAGCGGAACAGGGGGATTCGATGGCTACACCTTC
TRBV5-6	.	TRBJ2-7	.	CASSSPFEYEQYF	TGTGCCAGCAGCTCGCCCTTTGAGTACGAGCAGTACTTC
TRBV18	TRBD1	TRBJ1-2	.	CASSPDRDYGYTF	TGTGCCAGCTCTCCGGACAGGGACTATGGCTACACCTTC
TRBV2	TRBD1	TRBJ1-2	few	CASSADRGVYGYTF	TGTGCCAGCAGCGCGGACAGGGGAGTCTATGGCTACACCTTC
TRBV7-2	.	TRBJ1-2	.	CASSPIRGMSYGYTF	TGTGCCAGCAGCCCAATAAGAGGGATGAGCTATGGCTACACCTTC
TRBV9	.	TRBJ2-5	.	CASSVDRGSETQYF	TGTGCCAGCAGCGTAGATAGGGGCTCGGAGACCCAGTACTTC
TRBV18	.	TRBJ1-4	.	CASSPGGAASEKLFF	TGTGCCAGCTCACCAGGAGGGGCTGCGTCTGAAAAACTGTTTTTT
TRBV27	.	TRBJ2-2	once	CASSSQAGDTGELFF	TGTGCCAGCAGTTCACAGGCTGGGGACACCGGGGAGCTGTTTTTT
TRBV7-9	.	TRBJ1-2	.	CASSYGTSGYTF	TGTGCCAGCAGTTATGGGACATCTGGCTACACCTTC
TRBV10-3	.	TRBJ1-1	once	CAISETGTERTEAFF	TGTGCCATCAGTGAGACAGGGACGGAGAGGACTGAAGCTTTCTTT
TRBV3-1/TRBV3-2	TRBD1	TRBJ1-2	.	CASSQKRGQGGGYTF	TGTGCCAGCAGCCAGAAGAGGGGACAGGGCGGTGGCTACACCTTC
TRBV7-9	.	TRBJ2-2	once	CASSILPTGTGELFF	TGTGCCAGCAGCATACTTCCGACAGGCACCGGGGAGCTGTTTTTT
TRBV6-5	TRBD1	TRBJ1-2	.	CASRTTGTGGLGDTF	TGTGCCAGCAGGACAACCGGGACAGGTGGCCTGGGGGACACCTTC
TRBV5-1	TRBD2	TRBJ2-7	.	CASSPLAEYEQYF	TGCGCCAGCAGCCCTCTAGCGGAATACGAGCAGTACTTC
TRBV7-9	.	TRBJ1-2	.	CASSLTARNYGYTF	TGTGCCAGCAGCCTCACCGCGAGGAACTATGGCTACACCTTC
TRBV3-1/TRBV3-2	.	TRBJ2-2	.	CASSDLVNTGELFF	TGTGCCAGCAGCGATCTAGTGAACACCGGGGAGCTGTTTTTT
TRBV5-1	.	TRBJ1-1	.	CASSLGTQSNTEAFF	TGCGCCAGCAGCTTGGGGACACAGTCCAACACTGAAGCTTTCTTT
TRBV29-1	TRBD2	TRBJ2-2	.	CSAGASGEAGELFF	TGCAGCGCTGGGGCTAGCGGGGAGGCCGGGGAGCTGTTTTTT
TRBV18	.	TRBJ2-5	.	CASSRGRAETQYF	TGTGCCAGCTCACGAGGCAGGGCAGAGACCCAGTACTTC
TRBV19	.	TRBJ1-5	.	CASSIADSEAQPQHF	TGTGCCAGTAGTATAGCGGACTCTGAGGCACAGCCCCAGCATTTT
TRBV12-5	TRBD2	TRBJ2-3	few	CASGGGTSGLGDTQYF	TGTGCTAGTGGGGGAGGGACTAGCGGTCTTGGGGATACGCAGTATTTT